Described below is a single T cell receptor beta chain sequence and its context. These data are taken from a study of control samples from healthy donors and cancer patients. Germline V gene sequence: CDR1 LGHNA, CDR2 YSLEER. V trimming: 0 bases; J trimming: 4 bases; junction bases outside the gene matches: 11. This CDR3 comprises 18 residues. The table came from immunoSEQ multiplex PCR; TCRdb's copy has only in-frame clones and leaves some out. The profile shows 170,000 or so clones, roughly 89% of them singletons. The sequence was collected from a woman between 45 and 60 years old in good health. The chain has TRBV4-3 and TRBJ2-5; 10 nucleotides agree with TRBD2. Sequencing input: blood. CDR3 residues: CASSQDWPSGRAGETQYF. For the CDR3, the DNA is TGCGCCAGCAGCCAAGATTGGCCTAGCGGGAGAGCGGGAGAGACCCAGTACTTC.